This T cell receptor beta chain stems from a study of cytomegalovirus exposure and HLA in healthy donors (dated by TCRdb to about 2017). Notes on the research overall: According to a later analysis, one platform produced both the 120 validation repertoires and the approximately 600 repertoires of the first cohort. The study aimed to test whether cataloging public T cell receptors could reveal signatures of past pathogen exposure. In addition to the first cohort of 650 to 750 subjects, a separate validation cohort of approximately 110 different subjects was used. High-throughput TCR immunosequencing, statistical association of individual TCRs with disease status, and machine learning were combined to predict cytomegalovirus infection status.

The CDR3 measures 13 amino acids from cysteine to phenylalanine. Of all the DNA, just the CDR3 is kept, 39 bases in frame from base 1. V and J lose 2 bases and 10 bases, and a span of 15 bases separates them. CDR1 SGHRS and CDR2 YFSETQ are derived from the germline V gene. The full study reports these points: The authors suggested that the approach could potentially be extended to other disease states and immunological phenotypes. In vitro tests confirmed that a few of the cytomegalovirus-associated TCR beta chains recognize cytomegalovirus antigens. Most TCR sequences were observed very rarely across donors, whereas some public TCRs were present in many individuals. In a later analysis, TCRs clustered in the first cohort were found to also tend to co-occur in the 130 or so validation repertoires, with 94% of cluster scores above 0. The classifier was reported to diagnose cytomegalovirus status with high specificity and sensitivity in both the original and validation cohorts. A later analysis had no HLA typing for the validation cohort, so co-occurrence there was scored across all 130 or so repertoires. A total of 150 to 200 TCR beta chains were listed by the study as associated with cytomegalovirus.

Separate from the roughly 630-subject first cohort, the validation cohort of 90 to 150 subjects was the group to which the donors belonged. With respect to this clone: It has no known antigen specificity. The record has no base qualities; no much larger clone is one base away.

The receptor library was made with the immunoSEQ multiplex PCR assay. The published analysis was carried out like this. A statistical classification framework was developed to diagnose cytomegalovirus status using the catalog of TCR beta chain sequences. Entries here come from immuneACCESS through TCRdb and include only in-frame sequences with V and J called. Some clones fail to appear in such tables; in the studies checked, an unresolved V gene covers under half of the shortfall, and the cause of the remainder is unknown. That table gives V, J and clone size, and the DNA gave D and trimming. The sample table records 65,000 to 85,000 clones; 85% to 95% of these occur just once. The ten largest make up 0.69% of the sample.

This clonotype was sampled from a woman aged 18-29 years in good health and CMV-seronegative. The sequenced sample consisted of PBMCs. The sequence joins TRBV5-1 to TRBJ1-1; the D gene is perhaps TRBD1, from 6 matching bases. The CDR3 has the sequence CASSLLGDTLAFF. The DNA is as follows: TGCGCCAGCAGCTTATTAGGGGACACATTAGCTTTCTTT.